The entry that follows covers one T cell receptor (beta chain) sequence. Antigen unknown. RNA transcripts gave rise to amplified TCR beta CDR3 regions. RT-PCR in the first round (using the HTBI primer set) targeted the TCR CDR3. Via MiXCR, TCRdb re-called the multiplex PCR reads, giving one row per CDR3 protein. Among hundreds of thousands of distinct CDR3 sequences listed, 38% were seen once. The ends were cut back, 4 bases at V and 4 bases at J, with 13 bases in the middle. The CDR3 contains 15 residues. The germline gives CDR1 SGHTA, CDR2 FQGTGA. This sample is drawn from a study of T cells in Graves' hyperthyroidism and ophthalmopathy. Overall study results and limits: The majority of expanded thyroid clonotypes above 0.001 also appeared in blood.

Sequenced sample: blood. This clonotype was sampled from a man aged 18 to 30 with Graves' hyperthyroidism. This chain joins TRBV7-3 and TRBJ2-2; the D is unclear. CDR3 coding DNA: TGTGCCAGCAGCTCCTCAGTCCAGGCCACCGGGGAGCTGTTTTTT. As protein: CASSSSVQATGELFF.